This TCR beta chain was obtained from a study of blood T cell repertoires in COVID-19. Study in general: The United States, Italy and Spain supplied acute and convalescent COVID-19 samples. PBMCs, B-cell-depleted T cells, or T cells were the source of the cDNA or gDNA that made up the material.

The V gene's germline CDR1 is MNHEY and CDR2 SVGEGT. J gave up 0 bases and V 4 bases, and 4 bases lay outside the gene matches. This CDR3 contains 17 residues. How the authors handled the data: The assay estimated nucleated cells by amplifying reference gene primers. Sequencing used immunoSEQ multiplex PCR; TCRdb keeps in-frame clones, though not all of them. V, J and clone size are those of that table, while D and trimming were read from the DNA. The sample yields fewer than 100,000 clones, 90% seen once. The sample consisted of peripheral blood. This TCR was sampled from a woman at least 80 years old with acute or convalescent COVID-19. The J gene is TRBJ2-2, the V gene TRBV6-2 or TRBV6-3; 11 bases are shared with TRBD2. The CDR3, as DNA: TGTGCCAGCAGTTTCCCGACTAGCGGGGCGAACACCGGGGAGCTGTTTTTT. Translated: CASSFPTSGANTGELFF.